This T cell receptor beta chain is drawn from a study of somatic mutations in cytotoxic T cells in rheumatoid arthritis. This clone came up once. Its antigen remains unknown. Notes on the study in general: With age, CD8+ clonality increased in rheumatoid arthritis patients, whereas no such increase appeared in healthy controls.

The method was immunoSEQ multiplex PCR; TCRdb's version includes in-frame clones alone and lacks a portion of them. Among 20,000 to 25,000 clones listed, roughly 74% were seen once. The CDR3 length is 17 residues. V trimming: 2 bases; J trimming: 7 bases; junction bases outside the gene matches: 9. Per the germline V gene, CDR1 is MGHRA and CDR2 is YSYEKL. The sequenced sample consisted of CD8+ T cells sorted from blood. The sequence derives from an adult with rheumatoid arthritis. The rearrangement uses TRBV4-1 and TRBJ2-7, with 15 nucleotides matching TRBD2. As DNA, the CDR3 is TGCGCCAGCAGCCAAACGGTTCAGGGACTAGCGGGAGGTGAGCAGTACTTC. Translating it yields CASSQTVQGLAGGEQYF.